The present entry profiles one T cell receptor beta chain with its context. Assay used: immunoSEQ multiplex PCR; TCRdb lists only in-frame clones, some missing. The table records roughly 120,000 clones, roughly 90% of them present only once. These data belong to a study of cytomegalovirus exposure and HLA in healthy donors. Trimming removed 5 bases at V and 3 bases at J, with 13 bases between. Germline CDR1 and CDR2: SGHNT and YENEEA. The CDR3 sequence is 14 residues long. The sample taken for sequencing was PBMCs. V gene TRBV11-3 combines with J gene TRBJ2-5; a weak D match, TRBD2 (6 bases). This sequence originates from a young woman in good health and CMV-seropositive. CDR3 DNA: TGTGCCAGCAGCGGTTCTGGCGGGGAAGAGACCCAGTACTTC. Protein: CASSGSGGEETQYF. The full variable domain, rest sourced from reference TRBV11-3 and TRBJ2-5, is EAGVVQSPRYKIIEKKQPVAFWCNPISGHNTLYWYLQNLGQGPELLIRYENEEAVDDSQLPKDRFSAERLKGVDSTLKIQPAELGDSAVYLCASSGSGGEETQYFGPGTRLLVL.